This T cell receptor (beta chain) was identified during a study of T cells in Graves' hyperthyroidism and ophthalmopathy. Looking at the study overall: Peripheral blood was secured at the point of initial diagnosis, before any treatment. Study-wide findings and caveats: Separation of ophthalmopathy from stable hyperthyroidism was achieved by a 13 V-J model.

RNA transcripts yielded amplified TCR beta CDR3 regions. The HTBI primer set drove a first-round RT-PCR of the TCR CDR3. MiXCR was run by TCRdb on the multiplex PCR reads, yielding one entry per CDR3 protein. The sample lists roughly 380,000 distinct CDR3 sequences, around 15% occurring once. Trimming took 5 bases from V and 1 from J, leaving 8 bases between them. CDR1 MDHEN and CDR2 SYDVKM come from the germline V gene. The CDR3 loop spans 14 amino acids. No ophthalmopathy progression within 18 months constituted stable Graves' hyperthyroidism. This clonotype turned up a few times. Its antigen is still unknown.

The sequencing input was blood. The receptor's source is a young woman with Graves' hyperthyroidism. The chain couples TRBV28 to TRBJ2-2; no clear D. CDR3 in amino acids: CASSGIGNTGELFF. CDR3 sequence (DNA): TGTGCCAGCAGTGGCATAGGGAACACCGGGGAGCTGTTTTTT. Using reference TRBV28 and TRBJ2-2 for the parts outside the CDR3, the full variable domain is DVKVTQSSRYLVKRTGEKVFLECVQDMDHENMFWYRQDPGLGLRLIYFSYDVKMKEKGDIPEGYSVSREKKERFSLILESASTNQTSMYLCASSGIGNTGELFFGEGSRLTVL.